The source of this TCR beta chain is a study of T cell changes during pregnancy in multiple sclerosis. Assay used: immunoSEQ multiplex PCR; TCRdb lists only in-frame clones, some missing. The sample contains around 36,000 clones, more than 80% of which appear only once. Germline loops: CDR1 SGHAT, CDR2 FQNNGV. This CDR3 is built from 14 residues. Trimming removed 7 bases from V and 4 bases from J, with 16 bases in between. V and J are TRBV11-2 and TRBJ2-5, with D possibly matching TRBD2 (6 bases). This clonotype originated in a female donor with multiple sclerosis, enrolled in a pregnancy study. The sample here was peripheral blood, taken before pregnancy. The CDR3 loop reads CASTSQRAGETQYF. In DNA, the CDR3 is TGTGCCAGCACCAGTCAGCGGGCGGGAGAGACCCAGTACTTC.